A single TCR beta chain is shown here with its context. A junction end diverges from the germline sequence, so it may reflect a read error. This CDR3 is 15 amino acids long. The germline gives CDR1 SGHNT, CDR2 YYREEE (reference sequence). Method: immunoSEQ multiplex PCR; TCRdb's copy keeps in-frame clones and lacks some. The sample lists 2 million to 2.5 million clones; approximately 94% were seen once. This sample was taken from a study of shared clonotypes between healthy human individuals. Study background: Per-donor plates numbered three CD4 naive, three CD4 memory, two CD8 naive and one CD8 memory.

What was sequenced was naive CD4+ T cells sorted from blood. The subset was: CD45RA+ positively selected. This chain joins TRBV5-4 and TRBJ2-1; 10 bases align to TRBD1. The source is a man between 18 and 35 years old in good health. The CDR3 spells CASSPGDRGYTEQFF. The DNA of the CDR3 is TGTGCCAGCAGCCCCGGGGACAGGGGATACACTGAGCAGTTCTTC.